Below are 5 T cell receptor beta chains sequenced from a single sample in a study of CD8 T cells in ankylosing spondylitis (dated by TCRdb to the late 2010s). The research as a whole found: A TCR beta motif made up of several highly homologous amino acid variants appeared to be characteristic of blood from ankylosing spondylitis patients.

Preparation of the library involved 5' RACE. Data came from an Illumina HiSeq 2500. Through fastp at Q25 and MiXCR, TCRdb rebuilt clones from the public reads, retaining in-frame beta chains. Every distinct CDR3 protein forms one entry, paired with its most common genes and DNA. The sample table shows 200,000 to 250,000 distinct CDR3 sequences, and approximately 16% are seen once. Approximately 42% of the sample is taken by the ten largest. No antigen has been assigned to these receptors. Material for sequencing was blood, either unsorted or a sorted T cell fraction (not recorded which). Receptors were obtained from a male donor with ankylosing spondylitis.

This clonotype was seen only a few times. The rearrangement uses TRBV30 and TRBJ2-1; D ambiguous. This CDR3 contains 12 residues. CDR1 and CDR2 from the germline V gene are GTSNPN and SVGIG (reference sequence). Between the trimmed V and J ends, which lost 0 bases and 8 bases, there was a span of 8 bases. CDR3 nucleotide sequence: TGTGCCTGGAGTGTAGAGTCGTATGAGCAGTTCTTC. Translating gives CAWSVESYEQFF.

The chain is built from TRBV6-2 or TRBV6-3 and TRBJ2-3, with a possible D match to TRBD2 (6 bases). The CDR3 length is 17 residues. V lost 2 bases and J lost 0, with 15 bases in between. CDR1 is MNHEY, CDR2 SVGEGT, per germline. The CDR3 loop is CASSYPPSGFSTDTQYF. CDR3 DNA sequence: TGTGCCAGCAGTTACCCCCCAAGCGGGTTTAGCACAGATACGCAGTATTTT.

V usage is TRBV11-3 and J usage is TRBJ1-5, with D maybe TRBD1 (5 bases). CDR1 is SGHNT, CDR2 YENEEA, per germline. The CDR3 has 13 residues. Trimming removed 2 bases at V and 7 bases at J, with 9 bases between. CDR3 sequence reads: CASSLWWGQPQHF. The CDR3 bases are TGTGCCAGCAGCTTATGGTGGGGCCAGCCCCAGCATTTT.

This clonotype came up many times. This chain connects TRBV9 to TRBJ1-1; no clear D gene. Germline-derived CDR1 and CDR2 are SGDLS and YYNGEE. CDR3 size: 14 residues. Trimming took off 0 bases at V and 2 bases at J, with 8 bases between the two ends. The CDR3 coding sequence is TGTGCCAGCAGCGTAGCAGGAGTTAACACTGAAGCTTTCTTT. It is translated as CASSVAGVNTEAFF.

This sequence joins TRBV2 and TRBJ2-5; 8 bases map to TRBD2. This CDR3 is built from 16 residues. CDR1 and CDR2 from the germline V gene are SNHLY and FYNNEI. The J segment lost 0 bases and the V segment lost 3 bases, leaving 6 bases of the junction unmatched. The CDR3 spells CASSDGTSFDQETQYF. The CDR3 nucleotides read TGTGCCAGCAGTGATGGGACTAGTTTCGACCAAGAGACCCAGTACTTC.